This record covers a single T cell receptor beta chain. Its antigen is still unknown. An end of the junction differs from the germline gene, which may be a read error. The data belong to a study of CD8 T cells in ankylosing spondylitis. General study points: Blood from ankylosing spondylitis patients appeared to carry a characteristic roughly eight-variant TCR beta motif. Earlier literature documents some of the motif variants in reactive arthritis synovial fluid and blood. There was reportedly significant enrichment of clones that were disease-linked in matched ankylosing spondylitis synovial fluid.

This CDR3 has 16 residues. Germline assignment: CDR1 LGHNA and CDR2 YSLEER. Each TCR beta library was made by quantitative 5'-RACE that incorporated molecular barcodes. Using its own MiXCR run on the 5' RACE reads, TCRdb lists one record per CDR3 protein. The sample lists roughly 180,000 distinct CDR3 sequences, approximately 9% seen once, with over 13% in the top ten. This TCR derives from a female donor with ankylosing spondylitis or in good health (not recorded which). Sequenced input: blood, either unsorted or a sorted T cell fraction (not recorded which). This chain links TRBV4-3 with TRBJ2-2, with TRBD2 matching 7 bases. The CDR3 loop reads CASSQALAVDTGELVF. CDR3 bases: TGCGCCAGCAGCCAGGCCCTAGCGGTTGACACCGGGGAGCTGGTTTTT.